This entry lists 9 T cell receptor beta chains sequenced from one sample in a study of blood T cell repertoires in COVID-19. The data were produced by immunoSEQ multiplex PCR, yet TCRdb's version contains in-frame clones alone and is incomplete. This table has some 220,000 clones, approximately 84% appearing once. Sequencing was done on a sample of peripheral blood. The receptors stem from a man aged 50 or older with acute or convalescent COVID-19.

The chain recombines TRBV5-1 with TRBJ2-2, with 9 positions matching TRBD1. Germline trimming cut 4 bases from V and 4 bases from J; bases unmatched to any gene: 11. The CDR3 length is 17 residues. Germline V gives CDR1 SGHRS, CDR2 YFSETQ. CDR3: CASSPGRQGVSTGELFF. The CDR3, as DNA: TGCGCCAGCAGCCCGGGGCGACAGGGGGTGAGCACCGGGGAGCTGTTTTTT.

The chain links TRBV11-2 to TRBJ2-6, with D perhaps TRBD1 (6 bases). The CDR3 is 17 residues long. Germline V gene lookup returns CDR1 SGHAT and CDR2 FQNNGV. V dropped 8 bases and J dropped 1 base, with 18 bases sitting between them. CDR3 coding DNA: TGTGCCAGCGGTCAACAGGGTTTAGGTTCTGGGGCCAACGTCCTGACTTTC. Translated, it gives CASGQQGLGSGANVLTF.

The chain combines TRBV19 with TRBJ1-1; D unclear. Per germline, CDR1 LNHDA and CDR2 SQIVND (reference sequence). The ends were cut back, 6 bases at V and 1 base at J, with 9 bases in the middle. The CDR3 is 13 amino acids. CDR3 sequence reads: CASRPHSNTEAFF. CDR3 DNA: TGTGCCAGTAGACCCCACTCGAACACTGAAGCTTTCTTT.

This clone was found once. The chain combines TRBV30 with TRBJ2-1; D ambiguous. Germline V gives CDR1 GTSNPN, CDR2 SVGIG (reference sequence). The CDR3 is 14 amino acids. The V gene lost 5 bases and the J gene lost 3 bases, with 14 bases spanning the gap. CDR3 region: CAWDGGGLYNEQFF. The CDR3 DNA reads as TGTGCCTGGGACGGCGGCGGCCTCTACAATGAGCAGTTCTTC.

The V and J genes are TRBV19 and TRBJ2-7; 8 bases fit TRBD1. The CDR3 runs 15 residues. With V trimmed by 3 bases and J by 3 bases, 7 bases remained unmatched. The V gene's germline CDR1 is LNHDA and CDR2 SQIVND (reference sequence). This chain's CDR3 is CASSILGTGVYEQYF. The CDR3 coding sequence is TGTGCCAGTAGTATCCTGGGGACAGGAGTCTACGAGCAGTACTTC.

The chain recombines TRBV19 with TRBJ1-5; 7 positions match TRBD1. CDR3 length: 14 amino acids. V trimming: 7 bases; J trimming: 5 bases; junction bases outside the gene matches: 8. In germline, CDR1 is LNHDA, CDR2 SQIVND (reference sequence). The CDR3 sequence is CASTRGRYDQPQHF. The DNA for the CDR3 is TGTGCCAGTACGAGGGGGCGATACGATCAGCCCCAGCATTTT.

The rearrangement links TRBV28 to TRBJ2-7, with TRBD2 identical over 9 bases. Germline V gene lookup returns CDR1 MDHEN and CDR2 SYDVKM. With 5 bases clipped from V and 3 bases from J, the junction kept 5 bases outside the gene matches. This CDR3 spans 14 amino acids. Here the CDR3 DNA reads TGTGCCAGCAGTCGGCTAGCGGGGTTCTACGAGCAGTACTTC. Protein product: CASSRLAGFYEQYF.

V usage is TRBV6-5 and J usage is TRBJ1-1; 8 positions match TRBD1. Per the germline V gene, CDR1 is MNHEY and CDR2 is SVGAGI. Unmatched junction bases numbered 7, after V lost 2 bases and J lost 8 bases. CDR3 length equals 14 residues. Here the CDR3 reads CASSYTTGVAEAFF. The CDR3 DNA follows: TGTGCCAGCAGTTACACGACAGGGGTAGCCGAAGCTTTCTTT.

This chain links TRBV7-6 with TRBJ2-1, with TRBD2 matching over 8 bases. Germline V lookup: CDR1 SGHVS, CDR2 FNYEAQ. The trim removed 1 base at V and 0 bases at J, leaving 17 bases unmatched. The length of the CDR3 is 21 residues. CDR3: CASSLEAPRGIRGGSYNEQFF. Here the CDR3 DNA reads TGTGCCAGCAGCTTAGAAGCCCCTCGAGGTATTCGGGGGGGCTCCTACAATGAGCAGTTCTTC.